This is a list of T cell receptor beta chains from one sample in a study of blood T cells in healthy people across ages. TCRdb itself ran the 5' RACE reads through MiXCR, one entry per CDR3 protein. The sample lists around 820,000 distinct CDR3 sequences, around 25% occurring once. The same data also contributed to another study, on T cells of mothers and their children.

Sequencing used blood. The source is a boy aged 5-17 years in good health. Each CDR3 is given with its conserved first and last residue. The D gene is left open where the match is weak. Expanded clones get a size class; other rows say once, few or many, or leave the size out.

V gene	clone size	D gene	J gene	CDR3 protein	CDR3 DNA
TRBV20-1	NA	TRBD2	TRBJ2-7	CSASLAGVEQYF	TGCAGTGCTAGCCTAGCGGGGGTGGAGCAGTACTTC
TRBV7-2	NA	TRBD1	TRBJ1-5	CASSLRTGDGGGQPQHF	TGTGCCAGCAGCTTACGGACAGGGGATGGTGGAGGTCAGCCCCAGCATTTT
TRBV12-3/TRBV12-4	few	TRBD1	TRBJ2-7	CASRPDRGENEQYF	TGTGCCAGCAGACCTGACAGGGGAGAGAACGAGCAGTACTTC
TRBV10-3	few	TRBD2	TRBJ2-3	CAITASPSGGSIDTQYF	TGTGCCATCACTGCCAGTCCTAGCGGGGGGAGTATAGATACGCAGTATTTT
TRBV24-1	NA	NA	TRBJ2-2	CATSPFPDTGELFF	TGTGCCACCAGTCCTTTTCCGGACACCGGGGAGCTGTTTTTT
TRBV6-5	NA	TRBD1	TRBJ2-3	CASSSGTGGADTQYF	TGTGCCAGCAGTTCCGGGACAGGGGGGGCAGATACGCAGTATTTT
TRBV14	NA	NA	TRBJ2-7	CASSQLGPYEQYF	TGTGCCAGCAGCCAACTTGGGCCCTACGAGCAGTACTTC
TRBV7-6	few	TRBD2	TRBJ2-1	CASGSYLAGSYNEQFF	TGTGCCAGCGGCTCCTACTTAGCGGGTTCCTACAATGAGCAGTTCTTC
TRBV27	NA	NA	TRBJ2-7	CASSSFPLYEQYF	TGTGCCAGCAGTTCTTTTCCCCTTTACGAGCAGTACTTC
TRBV30	NA	NA	TRBJ2-1	CAWSVAFNNEQFF	TGTGCCTGGAGTGTTGCTTTTAACAATGAGCAGTTCTTC
TRBV11-3	few	TRBD2	TRBJ2-5	CASSLRGLAGGQETQYF	TGTGCCAGCAGCCTGCGGGGACTAGCGGGGGGCCAAGAGACCCAGTACTTC
TRBV9	NA	NA	TRBJ2-6	CASSPNRANVLTF	TGTGCCAGCAGCCCCAATCGGGCCAACGTCCTGACTTTC
TRBV7-9	NA	NA	TRBJ1-1	CASTGLNTEAFF	TGTGCCAGCACAGGGTTGAACACTGAGGCTTTCTTT
TRBV7-9	few	TRBD2	TRBJ2-3	CASSLTGGKDTQYF	TGTGCCAGCAGCCTCACGGGGGGGAAAGATACGCAGTATTTT
TRBV18	NA	TRBD2	TRBJ2-3	CASSPPASGGEDTQYF	TGTGCCAGCTCACCACCGGCTAGCGGGGGGGAAGATACGCAGTATTTT
TRBV9	NA	NA	TRBJ2-1	CASSPPRGYNEQFF	TGTGCCAGCAGCCCTCCCAGGGGATACAATGAGCAGTTCTTC
TRBV6-1	NA	NA	TRBJ2-1	CASQGLAVVNGQFF	TGTGCCAGCCAGGGGCTAGCGGTTGTCAATGGGCAGTTCTTC
TRBV12-3/TRBV12-4	few	NA	TRBJ1-1	CASSLAPSRPEAFF	TGTGCCAGCAGCTTAGCCCCCAGTAGGCCCGAAGCTTTCTTT
TRBV5-6	NA	TRBD1	TRBJ2-7	CASSLVGGTAPGRYEQYF	TGTGCCAGCAGCTTGGTCGGTGGGACAGCTCCGGGTCGCTACGAGCAGTACTTC
TRBV5-1	NA	TRBD1	TRBJ1-2	CASSVQGGPNYGYTF	TGCGCCAGCAGCGTCCAGGGGGGGCCTAACTATGGCTACACCTTC
TRBV6-5	NA	TRBD2	TRBJ2-1	CASSYVAGDFSYNEQFF	TGTGCCAGCAGTTATGTAGCGGGAGATTTCTCCTACAATGAGCAGTTCTTC
TRBV6-2/TRBV6-3	NA	TRBD1	TRBJ2-7	CATMTGPTHEQYF	TGTGCCACCATGACAGGGCCTACCCACGAGCAGTACTTC